This T cell receptor (beta chain) derives from a study of T-cell reconstitution after alpha-beta-depleted transplantation in children. Molecular barcoding with unique molecular identifiers was used for the TCRbeta library. TCRdb passed the PCR reads through MiXCR, listing each CDR3 protein once. The table lists a few hundred thousand distinct CDR3 sequences, roughly a tenth of them singletons. The CDR3 is made up of 13 amino acids. Trimming cost V 5 bases and J 7 bases; bases outside gene matches: 6. This clonotype was seen repeatedly, ten times or more. The sequenced sample was PBMCs from the stem cell graft donor, obtained from the stem cell graft. The TCR sequence derives from a human donor who donated a stem cell graft to a child with acute myeloid leukemia. The gene calls are TRBV12-3 or TRBV12-4 and TRBJ2-5; 8 nucleotides align to TRBD2. The CDR3 DNA follows: TGTGCCAGCAGTCCAGGCGGGGGGCTGACCCAGTACTTC. Encoded protein: CASSPGGGLTQYF.